The rows below give T cell receptor beta chains drawn from one sample of a study of Graves' ophthalmopathy and Graves' hyperthyroidism. TCRdb analysed the multiplex PCR reads with MiXCR anew, one entry per CDR3 protein. Here the sample spans around 1.1 million distinct CDR3 sequences, about two fifths being singletons. What was sequenced was peripheral blood or thyroid tissue (not recorded which). These receptors all come from an adult man with Graves' hyperthyroidism. CDR3s include the opening cysteine and the closing phenylalanine or tryptophan. D genes are given only for firm matches. Rows give clone size only sometimes, using once, few, many, or a class for an expanded clone.

V: TRBV15; size: many; J: TRBJ2-5; D: TRBD1; DNA: TGTGCCACCAGCGAGCGCGGGACAGGGCATGGAGAGACCCAGTACTTC; CDR3: CATSERGTGHGETQYF
V: TRBV12-3/TRBV12-4; size: few; J: TRBJ1-2; D: -; DNA: TGTGCCAGCAGCCCCAGTCCGGGGAGCTACACCTTC; CDR3: CASSPSPGSYTF
V: TRBV7-8; size: few; J: TRBJ1-3; D: -; DNA: TGTGCCAGCAGCTTAGACCGGGCACAGACTACCATATATTTT; CDR3: CASSLDRAQTTIYF
V: TRBV4-2; size: many; J: TRBJ2-5; D: TRBD2; DNA: TGTGCCAGCAGCCAAGAGGAGGCTAGCGGAGAGACCCAGTACTTC; CDR3: CASSQEEASGETQYF
V: TRBV5-1; size: -; J: TRBJ1-1; D: TRBD1; DNA: TGCGCCAGCAGCTCAAGGGGGCGATTTAATGAAGCTTTCTTT; CDR3: CASSSRGRFNEAFF
V: TRBV19; size: few; J: TRBJ2-7; D: TRBD2; DNA: TGTGCCAGTAGTATTGGTGGGACTAGGGGCTACGAGCAGTACTTC; CDR3: CASSIGGTRGYEQYF
V: TRBV15; size: -; J: TRBJ1-2; D: -; DNA: TGTGCCACCGGCAGAGATCGAGGAGAGTTTAACTATGGCTACACCTTC; CDR3: CATGRDRGEFNYGYTF
V: TRBV9; size: many; J: TRBJ1-3; D: -; DNA: TGTGCCAGCAGCGTAGAAACACACAGCTTATCTGGAAACACCATATATTTT; CDR3: CASSVETHSLSGNTIYF
V: TRBV9; size: many; J: TRBJ2-6; D: -; DNA: TGTGCCAGCAGCGTCCGGGGGCAAAGTCTCTCTGGGGCCAACGTCCTGACTTTC; CDR3: CASSVRGQSLSGANVLTF
V: TRBV24-1; size: many; J: TRBJ2-2; D: -; DNA: TGTGCCACCAGTGATTTTGGAGCCGGGGAGCTGTTTTTT; CDR3: CATSDFGAGELFF
V: TRBV20-1; size: many; J: TRBJ2-5; D: -; DNA: TGCAGTGCTAGAGTACAGGGGGGGGGGGAGACCCAGTACTTC; CDR3: CSARVQGGGETQYF
V: TRBV20-1; size: -; J: TRBJ1-1; D: -; DNA: TGCAGTTCTAGACTCGGACAGATAGGGACTGAAGCTTTCTTT; CDR3: CSSRLGQIGTEAFF
V: TRBV6-2/TRBV6-3; size: many; J: TRBJ1-1; D: TRBD1; DNA: TGTGCCAGCAATCCGGGACAGGGGATCGACACTGAAGCTTTCTTT; CDR3: CASNPGQGIDTEAFF
V: TRBV12-3/TRBV12-4; size: few; J: TRBJ2-2; D: -; DNA: TGTGCCAGCAGTCTCAGCCAGACGAACACCGGGGAGCTGTTTTTT; CDR3: CASSLSQTNTGELFF
V: TRBV10-3; size: -; J: TRBJ2-2; D: -; DNA: TGTGCCGTAGGGGACTGGCAGGAGGTCACCGGGGAGCTGTTTTTT; CDR3: CAVGDWQEVTGELFF
V: TRBV7-2; size: once; J: TRBJ2-2; D: -; DNA: TGTGCCAGCAAGAGGGTCCGACCCGGGGAGCTGTTTTTT; CDR3: CASKRVRPGELFF
V: TRBV6-6; size: -; J: TRBJ2-2; D: -; DNA: TGTGCCAGCAGGGACCGCGGGGAGCTGTTTTTT; CDR3: CASRDRGELFF
V: TRBV10-3; size: many; J: TRBJ1-2; D: TRBD1; DNA: TGTGCCATCAGTGTGACAGGGGCGGCTGAGTATGGCTACACCTTC; CDR3: CAISVTGAAEYGYTF
V: TRBV29-1; size: once; J: TRBJ1-2; D: -; DNA: TGCAGCGTTGATGACGCCGGGTCTGGCTACACCTTC; CDR3: CSVDDAGSGYTF
V: TRBV7-3; size: many; J: TRBJ2-3; D: -; DNA: TGTGCCAGCAGCTTATGGCAGGGAAGAGATACGCAGTATTTT; CDR3: CASSLWQGRDTQYF
V: TRBV29-1; size: -; J: TRBJ1-4; D: -; DNA: TGCAGCGTTGTGATACTAGCGGGGGTTAACGAAAAACTGTTTTTT; CDR3: CSVVILAGVNEKLFF
V: TRBV29-1; size: -; J: TRBJ1-2; D: -; DNA: TGCAGCGCGGGGGGAGGGGCGTCTGGCTACACCTTC; CDR3: CSAGGGASGYTF
V: TRBV7-9; size: many; J: TRBJ1-6; D: -; DNA: TGTGCCAGCAGCTTAGGGGCGCCGGCTAATTCACCCCTCCACTTT; CDR3: CASSLGAPANSPLHF